This T cell receptor (beta chain) was identified in a study of CD8+ T cells in alopecia areata. Sample treatment: oral pan-JAK inhibitor, 5-10 mg twice daily. Researchers picked out CD4+ and CD8+ T cells from PBMCs by sorting. Study results and limitations: TCRs were shared less clearly across patients than in mice, possibly for HLA-related reasons.

Extracted RNA was reverse transcribed into cDNA, the sequencing template. This table comes from immunoSEQ multiplex PCR, and its TCRdb copy is limited to in-frame clones, with some not included. Among approximately 150,000 clones, about three fifths were seen once, and the ten largest hold 16%. Only a few counts were recorded for this clone. Antigen: not known. V was clipped by 6 bases and J by 2 bases; unmatched bases: 5. Germline V lookup: CDR1 MNHEY, CDR2 SVGAGI. The CDR3 contains 14 residues. Here the sequenced sample was CD4+ T cells sorted from blood, taken at approximately week 55, from a patient treated with tofacitinib. This sequence joins TRBV6-5 and TRBJ2-3; 7 positions match TRBD1. The TCR sequence derives from a human donor with alopecia areata. The CDR3 region is CASRDRPFTDTQYF. CDR3 in DNA: TGTGCCAGCAGGGACAGGCCTTTCACAGATACGCAGTATTTT.